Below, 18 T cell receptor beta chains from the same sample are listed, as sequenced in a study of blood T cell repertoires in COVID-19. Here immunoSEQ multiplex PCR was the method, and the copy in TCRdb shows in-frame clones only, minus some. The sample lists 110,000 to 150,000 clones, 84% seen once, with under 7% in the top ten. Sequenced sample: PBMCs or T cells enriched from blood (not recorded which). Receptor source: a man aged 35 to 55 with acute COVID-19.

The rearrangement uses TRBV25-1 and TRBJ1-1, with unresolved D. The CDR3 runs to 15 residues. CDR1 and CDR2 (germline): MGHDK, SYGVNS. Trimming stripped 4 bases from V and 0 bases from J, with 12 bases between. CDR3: CASSGSAALNTEAFF. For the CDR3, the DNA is TGTGCCAGCAGTGGATCGGCAGCGTTGAACACTGAAGCTTTCTTT.

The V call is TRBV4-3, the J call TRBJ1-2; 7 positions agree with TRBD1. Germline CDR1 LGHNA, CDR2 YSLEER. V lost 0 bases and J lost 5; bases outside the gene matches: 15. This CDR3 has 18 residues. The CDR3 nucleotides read TGCGCCAGCAGCCAAGAACCCTACCTGACAGGACAGGCTTATGGCTACACCTTC. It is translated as CASSQEPYLTGQAYGYTF.

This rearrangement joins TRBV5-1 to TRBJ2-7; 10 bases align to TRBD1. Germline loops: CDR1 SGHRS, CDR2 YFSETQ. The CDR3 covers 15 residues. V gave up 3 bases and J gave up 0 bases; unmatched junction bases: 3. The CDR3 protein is CASSYGTGDSYEQYF. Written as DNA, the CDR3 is TGCGCCAGCAGCTACGGGACAGGGGACTCCTACGAGCAGTACTTC.

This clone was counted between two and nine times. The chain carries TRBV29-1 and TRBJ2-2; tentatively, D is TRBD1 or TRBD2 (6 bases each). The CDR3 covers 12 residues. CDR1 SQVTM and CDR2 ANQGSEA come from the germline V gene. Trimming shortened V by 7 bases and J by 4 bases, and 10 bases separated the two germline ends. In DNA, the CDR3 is TGCAGCGCGGGGGCGGGCACCGGGGAGCTGTTTTTT. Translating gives CSAGAGTGELFF.

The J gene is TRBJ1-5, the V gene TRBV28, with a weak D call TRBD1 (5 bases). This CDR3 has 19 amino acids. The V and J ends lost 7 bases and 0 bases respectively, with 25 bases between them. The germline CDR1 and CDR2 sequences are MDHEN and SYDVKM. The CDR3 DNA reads TGTGCCAGCACCCCACCTCCTTTGGGCAGGGCGTATAGCAATCAGCCCCAGCATTTT. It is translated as CASTPPPLGRAYSNQPQHF.

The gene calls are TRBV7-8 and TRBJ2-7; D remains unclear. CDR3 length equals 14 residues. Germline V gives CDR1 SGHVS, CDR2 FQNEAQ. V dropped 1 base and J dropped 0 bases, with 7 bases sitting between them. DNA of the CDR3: TGTGCCAGCAGCTTAGTATACACCTCCTACGAGCAGTACTTC. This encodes CASSLVYTSYEQYF.

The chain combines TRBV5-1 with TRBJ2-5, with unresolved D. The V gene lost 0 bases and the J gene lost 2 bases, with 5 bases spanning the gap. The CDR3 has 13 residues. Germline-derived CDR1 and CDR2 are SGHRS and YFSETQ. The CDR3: CASSLAHQETQYF. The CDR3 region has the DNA TGCGCCAGCAGCTTGGCCCATCAAGAGACCCAGTACTTC.

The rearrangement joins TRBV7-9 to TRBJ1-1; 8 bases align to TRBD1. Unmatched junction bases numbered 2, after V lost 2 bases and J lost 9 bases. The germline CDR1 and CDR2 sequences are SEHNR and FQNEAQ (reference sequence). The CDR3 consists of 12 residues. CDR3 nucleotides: TGTGCCAGCAGCTTACAGGGGGCCCAAGCTTTCTTT. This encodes CASSLQGAQAFF.

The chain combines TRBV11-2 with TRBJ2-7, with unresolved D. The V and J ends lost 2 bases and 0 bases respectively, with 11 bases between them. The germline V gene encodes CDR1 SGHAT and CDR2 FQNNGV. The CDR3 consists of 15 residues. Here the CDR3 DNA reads TGTGCCAGCAGCTTAAACTTGCAGGCCTCCTACGAGCAGTACTTC. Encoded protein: CASSLNLQASYEQYF.

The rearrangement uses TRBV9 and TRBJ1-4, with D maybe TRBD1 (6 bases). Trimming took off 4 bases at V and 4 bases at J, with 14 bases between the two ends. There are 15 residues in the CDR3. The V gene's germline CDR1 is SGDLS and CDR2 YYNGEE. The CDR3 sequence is CASSPFGQSNEKLFF. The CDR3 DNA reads TGTGCCAGCAGCCCCTTCGGACAGAGTAATGAAAAACTGTTTTTT.

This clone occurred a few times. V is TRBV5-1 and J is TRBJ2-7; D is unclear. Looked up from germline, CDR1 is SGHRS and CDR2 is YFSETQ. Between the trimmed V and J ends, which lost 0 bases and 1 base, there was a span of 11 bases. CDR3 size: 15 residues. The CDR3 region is CASSLEPDISYEQYF. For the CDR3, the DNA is TGCGCCAGCAGCTTGGAGCCCGACATTTCCTACGAGCAGTACTTC.

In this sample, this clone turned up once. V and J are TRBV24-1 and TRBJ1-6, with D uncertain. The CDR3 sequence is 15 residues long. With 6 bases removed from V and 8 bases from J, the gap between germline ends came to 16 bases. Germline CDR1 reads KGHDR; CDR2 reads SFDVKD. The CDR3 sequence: CATSSHGVPDSPLHF. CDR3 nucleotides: TGTGCCACCAGTTCCCACGGGGTCCCGGATTCACCCCTCCACTTT.

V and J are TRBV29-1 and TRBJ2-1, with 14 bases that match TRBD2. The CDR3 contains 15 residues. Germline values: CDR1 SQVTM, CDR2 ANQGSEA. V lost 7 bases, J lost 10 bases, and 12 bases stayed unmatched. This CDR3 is CSAIGTSGSQGEQFF. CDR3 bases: TGCAGCGCTATCGGGACTAGCGGGAGTCAAGGGGAGCAGTTCTTC.

CDR3 sequence (DNA): TGTGCCAGCAGCAAAGGGCCCAAAGAGACCCAGTACTTC. Translation: CASSKGPKETQYF. The chain carries TRBV21-1 and TRBJ2-5; the DNA was not compared with TRBD1, the D call given in the table. TRBV21-1 is labeled a pseudogene. CDR3 size: 13 residues.

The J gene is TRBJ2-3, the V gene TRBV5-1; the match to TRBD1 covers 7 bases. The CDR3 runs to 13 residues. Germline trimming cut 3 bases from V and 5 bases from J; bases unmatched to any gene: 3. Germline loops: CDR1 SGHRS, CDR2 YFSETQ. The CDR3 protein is CASSSRGQDTQYF. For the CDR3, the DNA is TGCGCCAGCAGCTCTAGGGGGCAAGATACGCAGTATTTT.

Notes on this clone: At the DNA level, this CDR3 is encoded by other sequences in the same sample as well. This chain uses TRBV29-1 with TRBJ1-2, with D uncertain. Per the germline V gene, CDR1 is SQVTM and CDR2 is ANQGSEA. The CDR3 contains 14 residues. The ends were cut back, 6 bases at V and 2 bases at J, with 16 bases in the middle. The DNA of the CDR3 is TGCAGCGTCCCCCGCGGGCCGGCCAACTATGGCTACACCTTC. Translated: CSVPRGPANYGYTF.

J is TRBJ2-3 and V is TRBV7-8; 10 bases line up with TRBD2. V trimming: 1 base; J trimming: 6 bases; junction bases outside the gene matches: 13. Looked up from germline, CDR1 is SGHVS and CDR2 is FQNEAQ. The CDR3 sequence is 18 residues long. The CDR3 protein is CASSLEGGWLAGADTQYF. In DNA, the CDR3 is TGTGCCAGCAGCTTAGAGGGGGGTTGGCTAGCGGGAGCGGATACGCAGTATTTT.

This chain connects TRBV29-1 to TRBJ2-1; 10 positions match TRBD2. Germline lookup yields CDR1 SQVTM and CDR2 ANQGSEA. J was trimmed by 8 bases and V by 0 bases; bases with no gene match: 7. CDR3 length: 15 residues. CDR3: CSVEEPSGRGYEQFF. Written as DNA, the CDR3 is TGCAGCGTTGAAGAACCCAGCGGGAGGGGGTATGAGCAGTTCTTC.